This TCR beta chain derives from a study of molecular identifiers for immune sequencing clone quantification. The germline gives CDR1 SGHRS, CDR2 YFSETQ. V lost 4 bases, J lost 1 base, and 10 bases stayed unmatched. The CDR3 has 16 residues. As regards this clonotype: The antigen is undetermined. A much larger clone differs from this one at a single base, so this may be a read error.

Methods described previously, with TCR primers listed, were used for bulk TCR libraries. MiXCR, applied by TCRdb to the PCR reads, yields one record per CDR3 protein. Among some 94,000 distinct CDR3 sequences listed, approximately 23% were seen once. Study-wide findings and caveats: More than 97% of effector molecules, versus under 1% of naive-cell molecules, belonged to clones above 20 RNA copies. With a barcode shared among identical TCR molecules, highly expanded clone sizes could be underestimated.

CD8+CD4-CCR7+CD45RA+ cells were sorted as naive CD8 T cells. This clonotype was sampled from a human donor in good health. Some libraries in this study had Jurkat cell RNA spiked in. Sequencing was performed on naive CD8+ T cells from blood, with Jurkat cell RNA spiked in. Subset here: FACS-sorted CD8+CD4-CCR7+CD45RA+ naive T cells. The rearrangement links TRBV5-1 to TRBJ2-5, with TRBD2 matching 7 bases. CDR3 loop: CASSPVAGEGQETQYF. The CDR3 region has the DNA TGCGCCAGCAGCCCTGTGGCGGGAGAGGGCCAAGAGACCCAGTACTTC.